This T cell receptor (beta chain) was profiled in a study of vaccination and CD4 T cells after COVID-19. About the study: Blood was drawn a median about 75 days post second dose, range 14 to 241.

Stated time point: late sampling 161 to 241 days after vaccination in a few convalescent patients. Described treatment: approximately nine-day PBMC culture with coronavirus spike peptide pools or control peptides (ViraFEST assay). ViraFEST used peptide pools to expand antigen-specific T cells, then sequenced TCRs. The CDR3 sequence is 15 residues long. V was cut by 3 bases and J by 0 bases, with 12 bases left in between. The germline gives CDR1 WSHSY, CDR2 SAAADI. An Oncomine TCR Beta short-read assay was used to sequence the DNA from cultured CD4+ T cells. From cultured CD4+ T cells, genomic DNA was extracted. MiXCR was run by TCRdb on the PCR reads, yielding one entry per CDR3 protein. The sample lists 20,000 to 25,000 distinct CDR3 sequences; roughly 46% were seen once. Turning to this clonotype: The antigen is not known.

This chain joins TRBV10-2 and TRBJ2-7; D call uncertain. The TCR sequence derives from a human donor who had recovered from COVID-19. Sample: CD4+ T cells from blood, cultured in vitro, taken about 7 months after SARS-CoV-2 vaccination. The CDR3 DNA reads as TGCGCCAGCAGTGAACCAGTCCTTAGCTCCTACGAGCAGTACTTC. Encoded protein: CASSEPVLSSYEQYF.